The 20 T cell receptor beta chains given below trace back to one sample, sequenced in a study of blood T cell repertoires in COVID-19. Sequenced by immunoSEQ multiplex PCR; TCRdb stores in-frame clones only, minus some. The table has under 250,000 clones, around four fifths seen once; the top ten hold roughly 2.9%. Specimen: peripheral blood. These receptors came from a man aged 45 to 65 with active or convalescent COVID-19.

This rearrangement joins TRBV2 to TRBJ2-7, with 8 bases identical to TRBD2. The CDR3 spans 14 residues. CDR1 and CDR2 from the germline V gene are SNHLY and FYNNEI. V shed 6 bases, J shed 3 bases, and the junction held 7 bases outside the gene matches. The CDR3 protein is CASRRTSLGYEQYF. CDR3 in DNA: TGTGCCAGCAGAAGGACTAGCTTAGGCTACGAGCAGTACTTC.

The J gene is TRBJ1-1, the V gene TRBV11-2; a possible D gene is TRBD1 (6 bases). The V end was cut by 6 bases, the J end by 0 bases, with 8 bases between. This CDR3 is 13 amino acids long. Germline assignment: CDR1 SGHAT and CDR2 FQNNGV. Here the CDR3 reads CASRRGMNTEAFF. CDR3 coding DNA: TGTGCCAGCAGGAGGGGGATGAACACTGAAGCTTTCTTT. The full variable domain, rest sourced from reference TRBV11-2 and TRBJ1-1, is EAGVAQSPRYKIIEKRQSVAFWCNPISGHATLYWYQQILGQGPKLLIQFQNNGVVDDSQLPKDRFSAERLKGVDSTLKIQPAKLEDSAVYLCASRRGMNTEAFFGQGTRLTVV.

In DNA, the CDR3 is TGTGCCAGCAGCCCAAGGGGACAGTTCAATCAGCCCCAGCATTTT. Its translation is CASSPRGQFNQPQHF. The chain combines TRBV7-9 with TRBJ1-5; 7 bases agree with TRBD1. CDR1 and CDR2 from the germline V gene are SEHNR and FQNEAQ (reference sequence). This CDR3 region has 15 residues. Unmatched junction bases numbered 7, after V lost 5 bases and J lost 3 bases.

This clone was detected only once. V is TRBV28 and J is TRBJ1-4; 7 bases match TRBD1. In germline, CDR1 is MDHEN, CDR2 SYDVKM. Trimming removed 4 bases from V and 14 bases from J; junction bases left unmatched: 7. The CDR3 runs to 12 residues. The CDR3 DNA sequence: TGTGCCAGCAGTTCGAGGGGGCATGTGCTGTTTTTT. Its protein product is CASSSRGHVLFF.

To note about this clone: Mismatch with germline at one junction end may stem from a read error. The chain recombines TRBV5-4 with TRBJ2-3; 11 bases agree with TRBD2. Germline V CDR1 and CDR2: SGHNT, YYREEE (reference sequence). The CDR3 runs to 12 residues. The CDR3 DNA reads as TGTGCCAGCACCCGGCCGGGACTAGCGGTCCTTTTT. Encoded protein: CASTRPGLAVLF.

The chain carries TRBV19 and TRBJ2-1, with 10 positions matching TRBD2. Germline loops: CDR1 LNHDA, CDR2 SQIVND (reference sequence). The CDR3 has 16 residues. The trim removed 2 bases at V and 5 bases at J, leaving 6 bases unmatched. CDR3 nucleotide sequence: TGTGCCAGTAGTATAATAGCGGGGGGCCTAGACAATGAGCAGTTCTTC. Its protein product is CASSIIAGGLDNEQFF.

The chain recombines TRBV6-2 or TRBV6-3 with TRBJ1-1, with D possibly TRBD1 on 6 matching bases. Germline V CDR1 and CDR2: MNHEY, SVGEGT. The V end was cut by 5 bases, the J end by 1 base, with 14 bases between. This CDR3 is built from 15 residues. The CDR3, as DNA: TGTGCCAGCAGTGCAGTGGGACAACAGAACACTGAAGCTTTCTTT. This translates into CASSAVGQQNTEAFF.

The J gene is TRBJ2-7, the V gene TRBV7-9, with D perhaps matching TRBD2 (5 bases). The V gene lost 1 base and the J gene lost 3 bases, with 10 bases spanning the gap. The CDR3 has 14 residues. CDR1 is SEHNR and CDR2 is FQNEAQ in the germline V gene (reference sequence). CDR3 nucleotides: TGTGCCAGCAGCTTAGGGGAGCGGAGCTACGAGCAGTACTTC. Amino acids: CASSLGERSYEQYF.

Only one count was recorded for this clone. The CDR3 here is CASSLGMNSLSTDTQYF. As DNA, the CDR3 is TGCGCCAGCAGCTTGGGGATGAACAGCCTTAGCACAGATACGCAGTATTTT. The chain couples TRBV5-1 to TRBJ2-3; D gene uncertain. Germline V gives CDR1 SGHRS, CDR2 YFSETQ. V lost 0 bases and J 0 bases, leaving 14 bases between the germline ends. This CDR3 comprises 17 residues. The full variable domain, completed using reference TRBV5-1 and TRBJ2-3, is KAGVTQTPRYLIKTRGQQVTLSCSPISGHRSVSWYQQTPGQGLQFLFEYFSETQRNKGNFPGRFSGRQFSNSRSEMNVSTLELGDSALYLCASSLGMNSLSTDTQYFGPGTRLTVL.

CDR3 in amino acids: CASSIRGAPGGYGYTF. CDR3 nucleotides: TGTGCCAGCAGCATCCGAGGAGCGCCCGGGGGCTATGGCTACACCTTC. The rearrangement joins TRBV7-2 to TRBJ1-2, with a weak D call TRBD1 (5 bases). This CDR3 has 16 residues. Trimming cost V 5 bases and J 4 bases, with 20 bases left between them. Germline assignment: CDR1 SGHTA and CDR2 FQGNSA. Supplemented by reference TRBV7-2 and TRBJ1-2, the full variable domain reads GAGVSQSPSNKVTEKGKDVELRCDPISGHTALYWYRQSLGQGLEFLIYFQGNSAPDKSGLPSDRFSAERTGGSVSTLTIQRTQQEDSAVYLCASSIRGAPGGYGYTFGSGTRLTVV.

This clone was seen just once. The V gene is TRBV7-2, the J gene TRBJ2-3, with 7 bases that match TRBD1. CDR3 length: 14 residues. V shed 2 bases, J shed 3 bases, and the junction held 2 bases outside the gene matches. Germline V lookup: CDR1 SGHTA, CDR2 FQGNSA. CDR3 protein: CASSLSRGTDTQYF. CDR3 DNA sequence: TGTGCCAGCAGCTTAAGCAGGGGGACAGATACGCAGTATTTT. The variable domain in full, with the rest retrieved from reference TRBV7-2 and TRBJ2-3, is GAGVSQSPSNKVTEKGKDVELRCDPISGHTALYWYRQSLGQGLEFLIYFQGNSAPDKSGLPSDRFSAERTGGSVSTLTIQRTQQEDSAVYLCASSLSRGTDTQYFGPGTRLTVL.

This chain connects TRBV5-1 to TRBJ2-1; a possible D gene is TRBD2 (5 bases). The V gene lost 0 bases and the J gene lost 5 bases, with 9 bases spanning the gap. From germline, CDR1 is SGHRS and CDR2 YFSETQ. This CDR3 has 14 amino acids. CDR3 bases: TGCGCCAGCAGCTTGGGAGGGCTAGACAATGAGCAGTTCTTC. This sequence encodes CASSLGGLDNEQFF. The full variable domain, completed using reference TRBV5-1 and TRBJ2-1, is KAGVTQTPRYLIKTRGQQVTLSCSPISGHRSVSWYQQTPGQGLQFLFEYFSETQRNKGNFPGRFSGRQFSNSRSEMNVSTLELGDSALYLCASSLGGLDNEQFFGPGTRLTVL.

The chain recombines TRBV5-1 with TRBJ2-1; tentative D call: TRBD2 (6 bases). Germline loops: CDR1 SGHRS, CDR2 YFSETQ. CDR3 length equals 15 residues. Trimming took off 4 bases at V and 4 bases at J, with 15 bases between the two ends. In DNA, the CDR3 is TGCGCCAGCAGCCTAGGGACGGAGGGGTACAATGAGCAGTTCTTC. Protein sequence: CASSLGTEGYNEQFF.

V is TRBV9 and J is TRBJ2-2; D is undetermined. The germline gives CDR1 SGDLS, CDR2 YYNGEE. Between the trimmed V and J ends, which lost 1 base and 0 bases, there was a span of 7 bases. The CDR3 is made up of 15 amino acids. The CDR3 region is CASSVFGANTGELFF. In DNA form, the CDR3 reads TGTGCCAGCAGCGTATTCGGAGCGAACACCGGGGAGCTGTTTTTT.

This clone was counted only a few times. V usage is TRBV7-3 and J usage is TRBJ2-5; D remains ambiguous. CDR3 length equals 13 residues. Germline lookup yields CDR1 SGHTA and CDR2 FQGTGA. V gave up 5 bases and J gave up 2 bases, with 9 bases separating them. The CDR3, as DNA: TGTGCCAGCAGCACAATAGCACAAGAGACCCAGTACTTC. Translated, it gives CASSTIAQETQYF.

J is TRBJ1-2 and V is TRBV9, with D perhaps TRBD1 (5 bases). The CDR3 covers 15 residues. Looked up from germline, CDR1 is SGDLS and CDR2 is YYNGEE. The V gene lost 3 bases and the J gene lost 3 bases, with 15 bases spanning the gap. The CDR3: CASSAQVRGDYGYTF. In nucleotides, the CDR3 is TGTGCCAGCAGCGCACAGGTTAGAGGTGACTATGGCTACACCTTC. Together with reference TRBV9 and TRBJ1-2, the CDR3 gives the full variable domain: DSGVTQTPKHLITATGQRVTLRCSPRSGDLSVYWYQQSLDQGLQFLIQYYNGEERAKGNILERFSAQQFPDLHSELNLSSLELGDSALYFCASSAQVRGDYGYTFGSGTRLTVV.

The chain combines TRBV28 with TRBJ1-1; D perhaps matches TRBD1 (6 bases). Germline V gene data show CDR1 as MDHEN and CDR2 as SYDVKM. Trimming left V 6 bases short and J 1 base short, with 15 bases between. This CDR3 region has 15 residues. The CDR3 loop reads CASRPSGGANTEAFF. The CDR3 DNA is TGTGCCAGCAGGCCTTCCGGGGGGGCGAACACTGAAGCTTTCTTT.

The chain links TRBV5-1 to TRBJ2-2, with D possibly TRBD2 on 5 matching bases. V was pared by 2 bases and J by 6 bases, with 8 bases between. The CDR3 totals 13 residues. Germline V CDR1 and CDR2: SGHRS, YFSETQ. CDR3 nucleotide sequence: TGCGCCAGCAGCTTACGGGGATCCGGGGAGCTGTTTTTT. Translated: CASSLRGSGELFF.

Written as DNA, the CDR3 is TGTGCCAGCAGCTTAGGCCTGTCCGCGCAGGATGGCTACACCTTC. Translating it yields CASSLGLSAQDGYTF. V is TRBV7-9 and J is TRBJ1-2; D gene uncertain. Germline V gives CDR1 SEHNR, CDR2 FQNEAQ (reference sequence). This CDR3 contains 15 residues. V was shortened by 1 base and J by 6 bases, with 15 bases between the two germline ends. Combining the CDR3 with reference TRBV7-9 and TRBJ1-2 gives the whole variable domain DTGVSQNPRHKITKRGQNVTFRCDPISEHNRLYWYRQTLGQGPEFLTYFQNEAQLEKSRLLSDRFSAERPKGSFSTLEIQRTEQGDSAMYLCASSLGLSAQDGYTFGSGTRLTVV.

In the case of this clone: The same CDR3 can be traced to other DNA sequences in this sample. The CDR3 DNA follows: TGTGCCAGCAGTTACCTGGGGGGGAACACTGAAGCTTTCTTT. Its translation is CASSYLGGNTEAFF. The gene calls are TRBV6-5 and TRBJ1-1, with D perhaps TRBD1 (5 bases). This CDR3 contains 14 residues. Germline-derived CDR1 and CDR2 are MNHEY and SVGAGI. Trimming took 2 bases from V and 1 from J, leaving 8 bases between them.